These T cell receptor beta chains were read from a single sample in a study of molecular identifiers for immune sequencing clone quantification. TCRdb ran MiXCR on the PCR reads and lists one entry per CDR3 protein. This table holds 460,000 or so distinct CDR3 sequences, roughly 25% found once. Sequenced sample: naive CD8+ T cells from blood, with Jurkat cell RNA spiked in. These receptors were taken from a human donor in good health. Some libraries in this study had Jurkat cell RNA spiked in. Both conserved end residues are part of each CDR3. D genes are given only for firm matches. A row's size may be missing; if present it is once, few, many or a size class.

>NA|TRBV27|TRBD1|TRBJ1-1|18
CASSRITPGQALIAEAFF
TGTGCCAGCAGCCGAATCACCCCGGGACAGGCATTGATCGCTGAAGCTTTCTTT
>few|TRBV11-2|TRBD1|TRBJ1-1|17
CASGLDQTGGMGTEAFF
TGTGCCAGCGGCTTAGATCAGACAGGGGGCATGGGCACTGAAGCTTTCTTT
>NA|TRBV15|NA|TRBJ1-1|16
CATSRTPWGVNTEAFF
TGTGCCACCAGCAGAACCCCGTGGGGGGTCAACACTGAAGCTTTCTTT
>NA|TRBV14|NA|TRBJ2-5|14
CASSQDYRQETQYF
TGTGCCAGCAGCCAAGATTACAGACAAGAGACCCAGTACTTC
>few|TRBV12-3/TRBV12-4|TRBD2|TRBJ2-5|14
CASSSTTSSETQYF
TGTGCCAGCAGTTCTACGACTAGCTCGGAGACCCAGTACTTC
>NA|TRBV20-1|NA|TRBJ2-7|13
CSATYFEAYELYF
TGCAGTGCTACCTACTTCGAAGCCTACGAGCTGTACTTC
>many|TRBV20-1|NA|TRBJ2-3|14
CSAEARQRTDTQYF
TGCAGTGCTGAGGCGCGGCAGCGCACAGATACGCAGTATTTT
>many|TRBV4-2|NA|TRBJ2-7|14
CASSSDYDSYEQYF
TGTGCCAGCAGCTCCGACTACGACTCCTACGAGCAGTACTTC
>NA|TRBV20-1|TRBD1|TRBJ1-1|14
CSARVTGSNTEAFF
TGCAGTGCTAGAGTGACAGGGTCGAACACTGAAGCTTTCTTT
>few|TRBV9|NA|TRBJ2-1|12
CASSVVRTAQFF
TGTGCCAGCAGCGTAGTTCGGACAGCTCAGTTCTTC
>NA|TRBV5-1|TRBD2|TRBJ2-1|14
CASSLLAEANEQFF
TGCGCCAGCAGCTTACTAGCGGAGGCCAATGAGCAGTTCTTC
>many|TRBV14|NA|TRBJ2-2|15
CASSQYPRNTGELFF
TGTGCCAGCAGCCAATATCCTAGGAACACCGGGGAGCTGTTTTTT
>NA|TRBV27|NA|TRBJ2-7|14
CASSLFGESYEQYF
TGTGCCAGCAGTTTATTTGGGGAGTCCTACGAGCAGTACTTC
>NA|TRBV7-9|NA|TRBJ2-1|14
CASGWESKGDEQFF
TGTGCCAGCGGCTGGGAGTCGAAGGGGGATGAGCAGTTCTTC
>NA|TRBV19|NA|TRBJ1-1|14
CASSEGSLNTEAFF
TGTGCCAGTAGTGAGGGCAGCTTGAACACTGAAGCTTTCTTT
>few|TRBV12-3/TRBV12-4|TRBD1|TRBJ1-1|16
CASSLQKGQGETEAFF
TGTGCCAGCAGTTTACAAAAGGGACAGGGGGAGACTGAAGCTTTCTTT
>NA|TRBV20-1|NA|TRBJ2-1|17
CSATWTGGLATSNAPFF
TGCAGTGCTACCTGGACAGGGGGACTAGCTACCTCCAATGCGCCGTTCTTC
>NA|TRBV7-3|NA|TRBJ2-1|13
CASTDENSNEQFF
TGTGCCAGCACGGACGAAAACTCCAATGAGCAGTTCTTC
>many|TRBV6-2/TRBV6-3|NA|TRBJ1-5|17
CASSYSTGDVGNQPQHF
TGTGCCAGCAGTTACTCAACGGGGGACGTAGGCAATCAGCCCCAGCATTTT
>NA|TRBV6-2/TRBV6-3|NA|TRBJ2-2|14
CASSYGLATGELFF
TGTGCCAGCAGTTACGGGCTAGCGACCGGGGAGCTGTTTTTT
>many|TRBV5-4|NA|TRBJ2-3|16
CASSTSTGQSTDTQYF
TGTGCCAGCAGCACTTCGACAGGACAAAGCACAGATACGCAGTATTTT
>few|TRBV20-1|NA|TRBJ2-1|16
CSARSTSAGGYNEQFF
TGCAGTGCTAGATCCACCTCAGCGGGTGGCTACAATGAGCAGTTCTTC
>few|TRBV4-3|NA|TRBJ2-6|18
CASSPLRYGESGANVLTF
TGCGCCAGCAGCCCTCTAAGGTATGGGGAATCTGGGGCCAACGTCCTGACTTTC
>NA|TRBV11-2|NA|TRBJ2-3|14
CASSLDDRADMQYF
TGTGCCAGCAGCTTAGACGACCGGGCAGATATGCAGTATTTT
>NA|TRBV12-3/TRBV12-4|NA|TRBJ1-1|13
CASSPTSGTEAFF
TGTGCCAGCAGTCCCACCTCTGGGACTGAAGCTTTCTTT
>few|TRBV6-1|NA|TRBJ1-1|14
CASSDEVMNTEAFF
TGTGCCAGCAGTGATGAGGTGATGAACACTGAAGCTTTCTTT
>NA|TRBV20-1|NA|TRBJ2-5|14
CSARVWDPEETQYF
TGCAGTGCTAGAGTGTGGGACCCCGAAGAGACCCAGTACTTC
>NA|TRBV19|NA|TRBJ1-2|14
CASSITAFNYGYTF
TGTGCCAGTAGTATAACAGCATTTAACTATGGCTACACCTTC
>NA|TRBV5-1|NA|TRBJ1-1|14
CANNYGEMNTEAFF
TGCGCCAACAATTATGGTGAGATGAACACTGAAGCTTTCTTT
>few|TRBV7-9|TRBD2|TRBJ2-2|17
CASSLAGLALNTGELFF
TGTGCCAGCAGCTTAGCGGGACTAGCCTTAAACACCGGGGAGCTGTTTTTT
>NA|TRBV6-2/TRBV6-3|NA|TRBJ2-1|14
CASSLAQTGNEQFF
TGTGCCAGCAGCTTGGCACAAACGGGGAATGAGCAGTTCTTC
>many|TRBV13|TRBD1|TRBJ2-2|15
CASSAGQGWTGELFF
TGTGCCAGCAGCGCAGGACAGGGTTGGACCGGGGAGCTGTTTTTT
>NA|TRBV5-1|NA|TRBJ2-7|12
CASSLNRNEQYF
TGCGCCAGCAGCTTAAATAGGAACGAGCAGTACTTC
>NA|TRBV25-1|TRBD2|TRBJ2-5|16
CASSEPRLAGQETQYF
TGTGCCAGCAGTGAACCCCGACTAGCGGGCCAAGAGACCCAGTACTTC
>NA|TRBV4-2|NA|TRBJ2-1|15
CASSQSVTEDNEQFF
TGTGCCAGCAGCCAATCGGTGACGGAGGACAATGAGCAGTTCTTC
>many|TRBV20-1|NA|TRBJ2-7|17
CSASGHPGTESSYEQYF
TGCAGTGCTAGCGGACACCCCGGGACGGAGAGCTCCTACGAGCAGTACTTC
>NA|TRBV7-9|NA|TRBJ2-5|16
CASSLGDLMRQETQYF
TGTGCCAGCAGCTTGGGGGACCTTATGAGACAAGAGACCCAGTACTTC
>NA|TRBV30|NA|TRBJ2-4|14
CAWSVGGAKNIRYF
TGTGCCTGGAGTGTCGGTGGGGCCAAAAACATTCGGTACTTC
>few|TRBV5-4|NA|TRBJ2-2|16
CASSPEGGTGTGELFF
TGTGCCAGCAGCCCGGAGGGTGGGACGGGCACCGGGGAGCTGTTTTTT
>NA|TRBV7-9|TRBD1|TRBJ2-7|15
CASSWGTGPSYERYF
TGTGCCAGCAGCTGGGGGACAGGGCCATCCTACGAGCGGTACTTC
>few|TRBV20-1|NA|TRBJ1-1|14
CSARRDGKNTEAFF
TGCAGTGCTAGAAGGGACGGAAAGAACACTGAAGCTTTCTTT
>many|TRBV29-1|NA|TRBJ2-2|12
CSVESGNGELFF
TGCAGCGTTGAATCAGGGAACGGGGAGCTGTTTTTT
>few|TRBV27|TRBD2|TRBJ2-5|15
CASSLAGVGQETQYF
TGTGCCAGCAGTCTAGCGGGGGTAGGCCAAGAGACCCAGTACTTC
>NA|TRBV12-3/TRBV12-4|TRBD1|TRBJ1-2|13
CASSMTGFYGYTF
TGTGCCAGCAGTATGACAGGGTTCTATGGCTACACCTTC
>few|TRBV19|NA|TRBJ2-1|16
CASSIGTPDSYNEQFF
TGTGCCAGTAGTATTGGGACCCCCGACTCCTACAATGAGCAGTTCTTC
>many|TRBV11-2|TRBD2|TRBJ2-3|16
CASSFVGTSATDTQYF
TGTGCCAGCAGCTTTGTCGGGACTAGCGCAACAGATACGCAGTATTTT
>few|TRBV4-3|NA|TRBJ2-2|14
CASSLRSRAGELFF
TGCGCCAGCAGCCTTAGGAGTAGGGCCGGGGAGCTGTTTTTT
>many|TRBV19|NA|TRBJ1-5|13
CASSGGPTHGQHF
TGTGCCAGTAGTGGGGGCCCCACGCATGGCCAGCATTTT